This T cell receptor beta chain came from a study of blood T cells in healthy people across ages. About this clonotype itself: Its antigen is unidentified.

Overall study findings and caveats: Among long-lived donors, naive CD4+ cells were more numerous and diversity higher than in aged donors.

Combining a sample-barcoded 5' primer with a J-beta primer mix, a second PCR ran for roughly 7 to 12 cycles. A template-switch adaptor with 12 random nucleotides tagged each cDNA molecule. TCRdb re-analysed the 5' RACE reads in MiXCR, keeping a single row per CDR3 protein. Among about 1.4 million distinct CDR3 sequences listed, around 59% were seen once. The source of this sequence is a young man in good health. Sequencing was done on a sample of blood.

Written as DNA, the CDR3 is TGTGCCAGCAGTTTTGTACAGGGAGAGACCCAGTACTTC. Protein sequence: CASSFVQGETQYF. The rearrangement links TRBV27 to TRBJ2-7; D possibly corresponds to TRBD1 (6 bases). The DNA end is a closer match to TRBJ2-5, so the J assignment may be wrong. The CDR3 runs to 13 residues. Germline V gene data show CDR1 as MNHEY and CDR2 as SMNVEV (reference sequence).